This TCR beta chain was sequenced during a study of blood T cell repertoires in COVID-19. Study-level information: The United States, Italy and Spain supplied acute and convalescent COVID-19 samples.

Here immunoSEQ multiplex PCR was the method, and the copy in TCRdb shows in-frame clones only, minus some. The sample has fewer than 140,000 clones; roughly four fifths are singletons. The sequence derives from a woman between 55 and 75 years old with acute or convalescent COVID-19. The sequenced sample was peripheral blood.

The CDR3 protein is CASSPPLATGEQFF. The CDR3 DNA follows: TGTGCCAGCTCACCGCCACTAGCGACGGGTGAGCAGTTCTTC. This chain joins TRBV18 and TRBJ2-1; 7 positions agree with TRBD2. The CDR3 length is 14 residues. Germline V gene sequence: CDR1 KGHSH, CDR2 LQKENI. V shed 3 bases, J shed 9 bases, and the junction held 8 bases outside the gene matches.